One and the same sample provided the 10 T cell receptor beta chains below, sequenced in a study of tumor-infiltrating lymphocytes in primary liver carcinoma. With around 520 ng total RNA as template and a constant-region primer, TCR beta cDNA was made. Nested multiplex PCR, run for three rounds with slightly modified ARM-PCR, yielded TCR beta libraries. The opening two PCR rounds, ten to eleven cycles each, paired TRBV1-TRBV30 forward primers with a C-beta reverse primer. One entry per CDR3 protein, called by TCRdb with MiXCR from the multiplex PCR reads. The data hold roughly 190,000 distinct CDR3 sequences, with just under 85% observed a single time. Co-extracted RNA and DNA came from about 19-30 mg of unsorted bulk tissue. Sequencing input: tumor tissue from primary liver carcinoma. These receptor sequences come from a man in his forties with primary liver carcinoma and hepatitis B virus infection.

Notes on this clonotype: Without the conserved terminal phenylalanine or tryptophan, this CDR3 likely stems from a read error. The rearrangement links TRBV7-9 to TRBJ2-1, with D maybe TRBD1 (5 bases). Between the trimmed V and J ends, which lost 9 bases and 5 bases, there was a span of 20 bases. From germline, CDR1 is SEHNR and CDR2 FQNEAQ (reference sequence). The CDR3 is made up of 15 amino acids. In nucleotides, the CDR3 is TGTGCCAGAAGTGACAGTTTACCCGAAAACAATGAGCAGTTCCTC. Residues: CARSDSLPENNEQFL.

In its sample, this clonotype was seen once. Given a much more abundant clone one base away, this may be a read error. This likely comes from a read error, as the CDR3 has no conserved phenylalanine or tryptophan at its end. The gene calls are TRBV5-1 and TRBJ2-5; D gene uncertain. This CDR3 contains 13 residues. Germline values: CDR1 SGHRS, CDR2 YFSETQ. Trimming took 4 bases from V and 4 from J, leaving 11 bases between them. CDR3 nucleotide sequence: TGCGCCAGCAGCGACGGAAGCCGAGAGACCCAGTACTTA. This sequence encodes CASSDGSRETQYL.

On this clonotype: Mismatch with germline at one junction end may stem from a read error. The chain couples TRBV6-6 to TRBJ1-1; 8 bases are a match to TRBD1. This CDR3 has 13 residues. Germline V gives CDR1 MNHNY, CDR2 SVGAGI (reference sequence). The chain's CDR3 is CDISTGGTTGAFF. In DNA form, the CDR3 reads TGTGACATCAGCACAGGGGGGACTACTGGAGCTTTCTTT.

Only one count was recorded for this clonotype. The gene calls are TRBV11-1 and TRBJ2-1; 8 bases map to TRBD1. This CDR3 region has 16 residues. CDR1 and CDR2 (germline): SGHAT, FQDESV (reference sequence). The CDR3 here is CNNTSSRDRGLNEQFF. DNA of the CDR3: TGTAACAACACCTCATCCCGAGACAGGGGCTTAAATGAGCAGTTCTTC.

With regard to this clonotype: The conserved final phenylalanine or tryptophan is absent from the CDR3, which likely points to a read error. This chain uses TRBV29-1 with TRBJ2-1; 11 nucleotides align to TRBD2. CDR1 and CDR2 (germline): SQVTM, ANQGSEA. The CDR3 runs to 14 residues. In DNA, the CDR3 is TGTAGCGTTGTATTGACTAGCGGGATAAATGAGCAGTTCTCC. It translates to CSVVLTSGINEQFS.

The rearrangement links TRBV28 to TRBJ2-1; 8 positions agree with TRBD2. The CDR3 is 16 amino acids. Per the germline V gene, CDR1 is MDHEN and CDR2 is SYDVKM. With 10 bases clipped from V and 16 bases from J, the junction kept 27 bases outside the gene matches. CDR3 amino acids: CAIIPPKRGCYNVHFF. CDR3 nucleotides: TGTGCCATCATCCCCCCGAAGCGGGGGTGCTACAATGTGCATTTCTTC.

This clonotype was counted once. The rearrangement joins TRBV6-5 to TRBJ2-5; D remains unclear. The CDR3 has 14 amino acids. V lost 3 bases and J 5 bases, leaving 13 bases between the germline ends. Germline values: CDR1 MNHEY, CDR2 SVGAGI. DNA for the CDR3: TGTGCCAGCAGTTATATCTCAGTAGGGGAGACCCAGTACTTC. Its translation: CASSYISVGETQYF.

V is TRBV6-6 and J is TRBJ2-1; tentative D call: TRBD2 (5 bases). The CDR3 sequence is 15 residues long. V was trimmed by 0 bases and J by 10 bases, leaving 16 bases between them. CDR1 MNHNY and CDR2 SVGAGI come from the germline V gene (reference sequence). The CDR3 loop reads CASSYSEETGNEQFF. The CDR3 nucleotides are TGTGCCAGCAGTTACTCTGAAGAGACGGGAAACGAGCAGTTCTTC.

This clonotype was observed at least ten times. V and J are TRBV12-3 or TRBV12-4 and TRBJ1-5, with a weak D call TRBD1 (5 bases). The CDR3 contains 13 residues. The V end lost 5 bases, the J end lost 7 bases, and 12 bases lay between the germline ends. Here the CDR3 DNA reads TGTGCCAGCAGTCCCGGGGCAGAGCAGCCCCAGCATTTT. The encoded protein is CASSPGAEQPQHF.

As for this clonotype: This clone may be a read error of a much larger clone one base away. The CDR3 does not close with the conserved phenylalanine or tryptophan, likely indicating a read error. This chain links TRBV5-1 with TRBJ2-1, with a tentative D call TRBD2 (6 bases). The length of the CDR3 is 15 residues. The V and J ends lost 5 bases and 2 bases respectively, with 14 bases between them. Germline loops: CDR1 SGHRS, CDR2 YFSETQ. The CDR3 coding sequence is TGCGCCAGCAGGGAGCAGGGACTGGCCTACAATGAGCAGTTCTCC. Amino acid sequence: CASREQGLAYNEQFS.